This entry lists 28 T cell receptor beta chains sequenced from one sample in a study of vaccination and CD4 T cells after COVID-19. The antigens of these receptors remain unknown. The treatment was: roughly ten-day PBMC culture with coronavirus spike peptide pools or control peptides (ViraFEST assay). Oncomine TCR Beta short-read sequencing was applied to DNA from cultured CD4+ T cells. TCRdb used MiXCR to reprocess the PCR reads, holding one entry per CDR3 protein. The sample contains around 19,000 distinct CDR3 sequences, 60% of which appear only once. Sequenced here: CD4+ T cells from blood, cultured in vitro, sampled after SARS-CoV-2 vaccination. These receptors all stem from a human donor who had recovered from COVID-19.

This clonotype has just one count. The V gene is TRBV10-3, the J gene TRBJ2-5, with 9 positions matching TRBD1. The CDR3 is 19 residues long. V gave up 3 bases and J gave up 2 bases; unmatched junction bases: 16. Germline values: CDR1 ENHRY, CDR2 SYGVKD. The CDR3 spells CAISDHGFSGDRAQETQYF. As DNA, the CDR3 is TGTGCCATCAGTGATCACGGTTTTTCCGGGGACAGGGCACAAGAGACCCAGTACTTC.

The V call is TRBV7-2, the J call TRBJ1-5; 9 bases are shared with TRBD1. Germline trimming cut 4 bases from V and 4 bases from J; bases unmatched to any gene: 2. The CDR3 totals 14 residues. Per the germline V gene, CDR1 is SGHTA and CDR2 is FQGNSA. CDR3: CASSSQGANQPQHF. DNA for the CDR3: TGTGCCAGCAGCTCACAGGGGGCGAATCAGCCCCAGCATTTT.

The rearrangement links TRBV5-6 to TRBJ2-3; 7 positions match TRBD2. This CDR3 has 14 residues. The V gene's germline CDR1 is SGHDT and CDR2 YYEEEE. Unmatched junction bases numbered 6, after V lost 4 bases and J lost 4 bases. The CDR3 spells CASSDPLAADTQYF. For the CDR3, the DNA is TGTGCCAGCAGCGACCCTCTAGCGGCAGATACGCAGTATTTT.

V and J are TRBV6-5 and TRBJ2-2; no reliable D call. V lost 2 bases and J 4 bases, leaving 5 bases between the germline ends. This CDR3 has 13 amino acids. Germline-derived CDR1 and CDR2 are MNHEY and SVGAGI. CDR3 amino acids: CASSYIPTGELFF. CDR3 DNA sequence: TGTGCCAGCAGTTACATTCCCACCGGGGAGCTGTTTTTT.

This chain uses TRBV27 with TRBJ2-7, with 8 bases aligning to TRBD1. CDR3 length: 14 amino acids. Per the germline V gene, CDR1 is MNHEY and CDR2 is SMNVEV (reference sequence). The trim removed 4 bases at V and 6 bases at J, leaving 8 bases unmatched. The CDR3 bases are TGTGCCAGCAGTTCCGTAGGACAGGGATCCGAGCAGTACTTC. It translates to CASSSVGQGSEQYF.

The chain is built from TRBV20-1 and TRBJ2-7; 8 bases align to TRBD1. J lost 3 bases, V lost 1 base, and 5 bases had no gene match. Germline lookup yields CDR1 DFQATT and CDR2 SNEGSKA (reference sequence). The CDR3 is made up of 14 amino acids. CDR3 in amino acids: CSARVGQGVYEQYF. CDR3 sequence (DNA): TGCAGTGCTAGAGTCGGACAGGGAGTCTACGAGCAGTACTTC.

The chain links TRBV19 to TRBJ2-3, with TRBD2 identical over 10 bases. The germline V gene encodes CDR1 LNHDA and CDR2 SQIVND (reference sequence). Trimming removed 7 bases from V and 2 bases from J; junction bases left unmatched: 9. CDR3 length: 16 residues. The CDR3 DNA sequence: TGTGCCAGTAACGGGGGAGCGGGAGGGACCACAGATACGCAGTATTTT. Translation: CASNGGAGGTTDTQYF. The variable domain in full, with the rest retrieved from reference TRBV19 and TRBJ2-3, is DGGITQSPKYLFRKEGQNVTLSCEQNLNHDAMYWYRQDPGQGLRLIYYSQIVNDFQKGDIAEGYSVSREKKESFPLTVTSAQKNPTAFYLCASNGGAGGTTDTQYFGPGTRLTVL.

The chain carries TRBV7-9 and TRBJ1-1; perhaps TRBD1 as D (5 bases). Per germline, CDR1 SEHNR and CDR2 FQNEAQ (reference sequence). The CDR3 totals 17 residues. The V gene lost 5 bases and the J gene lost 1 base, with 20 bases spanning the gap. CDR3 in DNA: TGTGCCAGCAGCAATCAAGTAGGGGTATCAGAGAACACTGAAGCTTTCTTT. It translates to CASSNQVGVSENTEAFF.

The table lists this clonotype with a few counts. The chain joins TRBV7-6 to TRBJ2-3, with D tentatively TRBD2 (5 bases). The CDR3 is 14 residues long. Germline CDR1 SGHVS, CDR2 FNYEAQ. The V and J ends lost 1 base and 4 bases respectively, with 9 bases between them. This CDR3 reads CASSLDRGADTQYF. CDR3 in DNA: TGTGCCAGCAGCTTAGATCGGGGTGCAGATACGCAGTATTTT.

The CDR3 DNA follows: TGTGCCAGCAGCGTTGACGGGACAGGGGTTGACGGGGAGCTGTTTTTT. This translates into CASSVDGTGVDGELFF. The chain combines TRBV12-3 or TRBV12-4 with TRBJ2-2; 10 bases fit TRBD1. V shed 6 bases, J shed 7 bases, and the junction held 11 bases outside the gene matches. The CDR3 consists of 16 residues.

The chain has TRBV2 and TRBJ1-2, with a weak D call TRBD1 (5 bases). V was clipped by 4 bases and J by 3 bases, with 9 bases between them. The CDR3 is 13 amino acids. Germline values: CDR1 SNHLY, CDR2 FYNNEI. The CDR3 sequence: CASSGDGHYGYTF. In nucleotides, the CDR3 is TGTGCCAGCAGTGGGGACGGACACTATGGCTACACCTTC.

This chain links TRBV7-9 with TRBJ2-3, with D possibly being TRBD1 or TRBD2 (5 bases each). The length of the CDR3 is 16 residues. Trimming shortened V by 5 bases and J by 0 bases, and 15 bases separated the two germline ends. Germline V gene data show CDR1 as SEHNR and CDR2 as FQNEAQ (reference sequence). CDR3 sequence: CASSLHGTLSTDTQYF. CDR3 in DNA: TGTGCCAGCAGCCTACACGGGACCCTGAGCACAGATACGCAGTATTTT.

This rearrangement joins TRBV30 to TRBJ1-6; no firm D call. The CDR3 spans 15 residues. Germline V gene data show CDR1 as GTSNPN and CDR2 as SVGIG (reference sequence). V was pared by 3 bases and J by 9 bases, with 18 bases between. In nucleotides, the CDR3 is TGTGCCTGGAGCCTGGCAGCGCGTATTAGTTCACCCCTCCACTTT. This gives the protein CAWSLAARISSPLHF.

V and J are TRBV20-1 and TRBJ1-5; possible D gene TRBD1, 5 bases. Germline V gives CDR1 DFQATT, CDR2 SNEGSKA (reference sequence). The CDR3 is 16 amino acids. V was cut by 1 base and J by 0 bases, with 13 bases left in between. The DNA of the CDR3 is TGCAGTGCTAGAGTGGCAGGGAGTTATAGCAATCAGCCCCAGCATTTT. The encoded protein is CSARVAGSYSNQPQHF.

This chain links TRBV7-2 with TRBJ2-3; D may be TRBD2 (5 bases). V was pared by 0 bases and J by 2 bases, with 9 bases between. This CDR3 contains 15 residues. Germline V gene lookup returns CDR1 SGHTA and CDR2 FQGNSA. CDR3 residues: CASSLAWGVTDTQYF. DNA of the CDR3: TGTGCCAGCAGCTTAGCGTGGGGAGTCACAGATACGCAGTATTTT.

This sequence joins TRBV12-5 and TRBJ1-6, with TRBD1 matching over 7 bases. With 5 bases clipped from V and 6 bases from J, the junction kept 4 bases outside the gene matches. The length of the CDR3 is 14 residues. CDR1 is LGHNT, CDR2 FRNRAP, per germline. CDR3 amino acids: CASGINRGNSPLHF. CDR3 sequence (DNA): TGTGCTAGTGGTATTAACAGGGGTAATTCACCCCTCCACTTT.

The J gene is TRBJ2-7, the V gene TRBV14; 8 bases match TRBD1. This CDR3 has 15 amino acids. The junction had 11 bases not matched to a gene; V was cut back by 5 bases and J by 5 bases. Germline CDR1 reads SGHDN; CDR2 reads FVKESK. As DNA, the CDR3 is TGTGCCAGCAGCAAACGGACAGGGATGATTCACGAGCAGTACTTC. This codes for CASSKRTGMIHEQYF.

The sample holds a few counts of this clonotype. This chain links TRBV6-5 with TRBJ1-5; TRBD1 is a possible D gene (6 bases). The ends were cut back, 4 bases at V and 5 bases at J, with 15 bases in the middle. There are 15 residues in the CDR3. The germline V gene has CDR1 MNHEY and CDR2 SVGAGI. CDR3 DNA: TGTGCCAGCAGTTGGGCAGGGGCGTCAGATCAGCCCCAGCATTTT. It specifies CASSWAGASDQPQHF.

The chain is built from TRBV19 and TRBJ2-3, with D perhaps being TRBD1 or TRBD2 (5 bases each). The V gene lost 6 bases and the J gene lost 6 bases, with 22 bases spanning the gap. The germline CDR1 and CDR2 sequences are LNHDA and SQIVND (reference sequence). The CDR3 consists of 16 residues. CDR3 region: CASSKRDLKNTDTQYF. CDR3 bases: TGTGCCAGTAGCAAGAGGGACCTGAAGAACACGGATACGCAGTATTTT.

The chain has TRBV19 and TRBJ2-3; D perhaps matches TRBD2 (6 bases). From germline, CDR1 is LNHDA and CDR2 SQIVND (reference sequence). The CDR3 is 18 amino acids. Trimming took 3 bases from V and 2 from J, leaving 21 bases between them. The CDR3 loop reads CASSMLGPGLSYTDTQYF. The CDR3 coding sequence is TGTGCCAGTAGTATGTTGGGACCGGGACTCTCCTACACAGATACGCAGTATTTT.

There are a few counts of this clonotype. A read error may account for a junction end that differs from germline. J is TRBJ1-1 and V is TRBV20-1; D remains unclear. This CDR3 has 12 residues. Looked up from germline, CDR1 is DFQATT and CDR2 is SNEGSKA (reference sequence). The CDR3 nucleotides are TGCAGTGCTAGAGATAAGAGGCGTGGCAGCCTGTTT. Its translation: CSARDKRRGSLF.

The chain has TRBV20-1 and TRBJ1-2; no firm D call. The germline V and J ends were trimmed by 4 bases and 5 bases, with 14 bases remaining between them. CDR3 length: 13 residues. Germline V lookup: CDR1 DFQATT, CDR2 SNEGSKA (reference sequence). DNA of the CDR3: TGCAGTGCTATGTTAGAGGTGGATTATGGCTACACCTTC. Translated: CSAMLEVDYGYTF.

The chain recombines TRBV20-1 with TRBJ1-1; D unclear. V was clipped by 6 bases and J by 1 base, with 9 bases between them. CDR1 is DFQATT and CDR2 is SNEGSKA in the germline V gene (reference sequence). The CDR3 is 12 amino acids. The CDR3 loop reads CSALTRNTEAFF. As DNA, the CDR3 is TGCAGTGCCTTAACCCGGAACACTGAAGCTTTCTTT.

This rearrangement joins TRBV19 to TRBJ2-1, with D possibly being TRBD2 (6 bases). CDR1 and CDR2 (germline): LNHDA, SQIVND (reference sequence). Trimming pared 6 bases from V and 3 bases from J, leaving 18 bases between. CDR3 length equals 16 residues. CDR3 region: CASRKGWGLDYNEQFF. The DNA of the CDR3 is TGTGCCAGTAGGAAAGGTTGGGGACTTGACTACAATGAGCAGTTCTTC.

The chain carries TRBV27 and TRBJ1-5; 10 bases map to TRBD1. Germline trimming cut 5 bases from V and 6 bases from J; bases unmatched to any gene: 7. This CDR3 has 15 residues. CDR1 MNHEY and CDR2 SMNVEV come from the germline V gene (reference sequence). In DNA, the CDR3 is TGTGCCAGCAGTAGCGACAGGGGGCCGGGTCAGCCCCAGCATTTT. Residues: CASSSDRGPGQPQHF.

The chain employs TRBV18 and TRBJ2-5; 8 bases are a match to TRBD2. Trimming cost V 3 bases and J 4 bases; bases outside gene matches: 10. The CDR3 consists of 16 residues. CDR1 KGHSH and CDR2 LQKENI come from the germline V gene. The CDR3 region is CASSPGTHAGGETQYF. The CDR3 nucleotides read TGTGCCAGCTCACCGGGGACCCACGCGGGAGGAGAGACCCAGTACTTC.

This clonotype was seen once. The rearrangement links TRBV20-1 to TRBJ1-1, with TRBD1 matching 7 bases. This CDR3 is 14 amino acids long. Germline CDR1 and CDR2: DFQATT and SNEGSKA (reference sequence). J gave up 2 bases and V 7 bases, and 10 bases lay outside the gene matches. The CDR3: CSVGRAGGNTEAFF. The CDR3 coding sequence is TGCAGTGTCGGACGGGCAGGGGGAAACACTGAAGCTTTCTTT.

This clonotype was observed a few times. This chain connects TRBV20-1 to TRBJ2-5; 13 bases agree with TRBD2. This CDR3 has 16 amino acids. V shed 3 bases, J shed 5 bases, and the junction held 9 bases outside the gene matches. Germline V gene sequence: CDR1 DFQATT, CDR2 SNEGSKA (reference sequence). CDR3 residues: CSARLWGLAGPETQYF. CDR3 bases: TGCAGTGCTAGGCTTTGGGGACTAGCGGGGCCGGAGACCCAGTACTTC.